These T cell receptor beta chains were read from a single sample in a study of CD8 T cells in ankylosing spondylitis. TCRdb redid the calling of the 5' RACE reads with MiXCR, one entry per CDR3 protein. The sample has 300,000 to 400,000 distinct CDR3 sequences; 20% are singletons. Sequencing was done on a sample of blood, either unsorted or a sorted T cell fraction (not recorded which). The receptor set was obtained from a male donor with ankylosing spondylitis or in good health (not recorded which). CDR3s include the opening cysteine and the closing phenylalanine or tryptophan. A D gene is named only where the DNA matches it firmly. Where a row states a size, it is once, few, many or the class of an expanded clone; other rows omit it.

j_call | v_call | clone_size | d_call | cdr3_aa | cdr3_nt
TRBJ2-3 | TRBV4-1 | once | TRBD1 | CASSPRGTGITDTQYF | TGCGCCAGCAGCCCACGGGGGACAGGGATCACAGATACGCAGTATTTT
TRBJ2-3 | TRBV12-5 | - | - | CASGLGERDTQYF | TGTGCTAGTGGTTTGGGAGAACGGGATACGCAGTATTTT
TRBJ2-1 | TRBV3-1 | - | - | CASRVPGPNNEQFF | TGTGCCAGCAGGGTTCCGGGGCCGAACAATGAGCAGTTCTTC
TRBJ2-2 | TRBV30 | - | - | CAWRGLTGELFF | TGTGCCTGGAGAGGTTTGACCGGGGAGCTGTTTTTT
TRBJ2-3 | TRBV2 | few | - | CASNPWTAQDTQYF | TGTGCCAGCAACCCCTGGACTGCACAGGATACGCAGTATTTT
TRBJ2-5 | TRBV20-1 | - | - | CSARDVFGSRITQETQYF | TGCAGTGCTAGAGATGTTTTTGGTTCTAGGATAACCCAAGAGACCCAGTACTTC
TRBJ2-1 | TRBV7-6 | few | TRBD1 | CASSPTGVHEQFF | TGTGCCAGCAGCCCTACAGGGGTCCATGAGCAGTTCTTC
TRBJ2-1 | TRBV11-2 | - | - | CASSPGPSLDNEQFF | TGTGCCAGCAGCCCCGGGCCCTCCCTGGACAATGAGCAGTTCTTC
TRBJ1-4 | TRBV13 | - | - | CASSGTSEKLFF | TGTGCCAGCAGCGGGACCAGTGAAAAACTGTTTTTT
TRBJ2-3 | TRBV5-1 | - | - | CASRETDTQYF | TGCGCCAGTAGAGAAACAGATACGCAGTATTTT
TRBJ2-7 | TRBV7-9 | - | TRBD1 | CASSPDNRGDEQYF | TGTGCCAGCAGCCCCGATAACAGGGGGGACGAGCAGTACTTC
TRBJ2-6 | TRBV29-1 | few | - | CSVVADSGANVLTF | TGCAGCGTTGTCGCGGATTCTGGGGCCAACGTCCTGACTTTC
TRBJ1-5 | TRBV20-1 | - | - | CSARETWGFYSNQPQHF | TGCAGTGCTAGAGAGACGTGGGGGTTCTATAGCAATCAGCCCCAGCATTTT
TRBJ2-7 | TRBV12-3/TRBV12-4 | few | - | CASSLFGDTYEQYF | TGTGCCAGCAGTTTATTTGGGGACACCTACGAGCAGTACTTC
TRBJ2-5 | TRBV11-2 | few | - | CASSLVGERYQETQYF | TGTGCCAGCAGCTTAGTGGGCGAACGGTACCAAGAGACCCAGTACTTC
TRBJ1-5 | TRBV12-3/TRBV12-4 | many | - | CASQRENQPQHF | TGTGCCAGCCAGAGGGAGAATCAGCCCCAGCATTTT
TRBJ2-1 | TRBV5-1 | few | TRBD1 | CASSTTGTDLYNEQFF | TGCGCCAGCAGCACTACCGGGACAGATCTATACAATGAGCAGTTCTTC
TRBJ2-5 | TRBV10-2 | - | TRBD2 | CASSEGRGTSGQETQYF | TGCGCCAGCAGTGAGGGGAGGGGGACTAGCGGACAAGAGACCCAGTACTTC
TRBJ1-2 | TRBV29-1 | few | - | CSVPDRDGYTF | TGCAGCGTTCCGGACAGAGATGGCTACACCTTC
TRBJ2-1 | TRBV12-3/TRBV12-4 | few | - | CASTIGGGSYNEQFF | TGTGCCAGCACCATAGGGGGGGGTTCCTACAATGAGCAGTTCTTC
TRBJ2-1 | TRBV6-4 | - | TRBD2 | CASSNLAGSSYNEQFF | TGTGCCAGCAGTAATTTAGCGGGGTCATCCTACAATGAGCAGTTCTTC
TRBJ2-1 | TRBV11-2 | - | TRBD1 | CASSFLTGSSYNEQFF | TGTGCCAGCAGCTTTTTGACAGGGAGCTCCTACAATGAGCAGTTCTTC
TRBJ2-5 | TRBV6-5 | - | TRBD1 | CASSYLGTGVRETQYF | TGTGCCAGCAGTTACTTAGGGACAGGGGTGAGGGAGACCCAGTACTTC
TRBJ2-1 | TRBV11-2 | - | - | CASSLDPSYNEQFF | TGTGCCAGCAGCTTGGACCCCTCCTACAATGAGCAGTTCTTC
TRBJ2-5 | TRBV20-1 | few | - | CSASGETGQETQYF | TGCAGTGCTAGCGGGGAAACGGGGCAAGAGACCCAGTACTTC
TRBJ2-7 | TRBV12-3/TRBV12-4 | few | - | CASSFASLTYEQYF | TGTGCCAGCAGTTTTGCGTCTCTAACCTACGAGCAGTACTTC
TRBJ1-1 | TRBV10-3 | few | - | CAISDRGTEAFF | TGTGCCATCAGTGACAGGGGTACTGAAGCTTTCTTT
TRBJ2-5 | TRBV7-9 | - | TRBD1 | CASSLQGGQETQYF | TGTGCCAGCAGTCTACAGGGGGGTCAAGAGACCCAGTACTTC
TRBJ2-6 | TRBV5-4 | - | TRBD1 | CASSKGDSVSGANVLTF | TGTGCCAGCAGCAAAGGGGACAGCGTCTCTGGGGCCAACGTCCTGACTTTC
TRBJ2-1 | TRBV27 | few | - | CASSLLVGNEQFF | TGTGCCAGCAGTTTATTAGTGGGCAATGAGCAGTTCTTC
TRBJ2-7 | TRBV9 | - | - | CASSEGFGYEQYF | TGTGCCAGCAGCGAAGGGTTCGGATACGAGCAGTACTTC